This T cell receptor beta chain was found in a study of CD8 T cells in Susac syndrome. After extraction with the RNeasy kit, roughly 0.5 to 1 ug of the RNA was reverse transcribed using random hexamers. Multiplex immunoSEQ PCR targeted 54 Vbeta and 13 Jbeta TCR beta segments. TCRdb fed the immunoSEQ multiplex PCR reads into MiXCR, producing one record per CDR3 protein. The sample includes approximately 190,000 distinct CDR3 sequences, approximately 95% of them seen just once. Negative isolation yielded the CD8+ and CD4+ T cells, while FACS enriched the TEMRA cells. To note about this clonotype: Its cognate antigen is unknown.

The CDR3 covers 13 residues. J gave up 6 bases and V 6 bases, and 7 bases lay outside the gene matches. From germline, CDR1 is SGDLS and CDR2 YYNGEE. The study, taken as a whole, reports: In total CD8+ repertoires, more than 15 Susac-specific public clones were found, and 4 or 5 in CD8+ TEMRA repertoires.

Material for sequencing was CD8+ T cells from PBMCs. The J gene is TRBJ2-3, the V gene TRBV9; 7 bases line up with TRBD2. This clonotype was obtained from a human donor with Susac syndrome. CDR3 in DNA: TGTGCCAGCACCCCAGGGCGGGGGGATACGCAGTATTTT. Protein sequence: CASTPGRGDTQYF.